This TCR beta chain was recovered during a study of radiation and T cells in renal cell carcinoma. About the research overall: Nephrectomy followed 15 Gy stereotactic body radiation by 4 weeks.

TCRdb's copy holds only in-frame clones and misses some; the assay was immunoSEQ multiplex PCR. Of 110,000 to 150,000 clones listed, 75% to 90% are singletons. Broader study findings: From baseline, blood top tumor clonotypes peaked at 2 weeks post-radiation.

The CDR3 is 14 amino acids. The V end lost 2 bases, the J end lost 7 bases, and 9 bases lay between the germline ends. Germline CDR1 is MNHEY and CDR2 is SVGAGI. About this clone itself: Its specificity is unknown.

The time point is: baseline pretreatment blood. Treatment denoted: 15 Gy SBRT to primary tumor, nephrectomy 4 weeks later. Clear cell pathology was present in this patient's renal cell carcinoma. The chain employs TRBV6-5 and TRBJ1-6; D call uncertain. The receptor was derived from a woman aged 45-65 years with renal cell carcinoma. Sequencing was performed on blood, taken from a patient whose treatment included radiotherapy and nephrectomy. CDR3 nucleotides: TGTGCCAGCAGTTACACGACATCCAATTCACCCCTCCACTTT. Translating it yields CASSYTTSNSPLHF.